These T cell receptor beta chains were read from a single sample in a study of CD8+ T cells in alopecia areata. The repertoire was sequenced with immunoSEQ multiplex PCR; TCRdb's copy has only in-frame clones and lacks some. The sample records under 250,000 clones, 66% being singletons. Material: CD4+ T cells sorted from blood, obtained at roughly week 45, from a patient treated with tofacitinib. Receptors were obtained from a human donor with alopecia areata. The CDR3 runs from the conserved cysteine through the conserved F or W. The D gene is left open where the match is weak. Clone sizes are given selectively: once, few, many, or a class where the clone is expanded.

clone_size j_call v_call d_call cdr3_length cdr3_aa cdr3_nt
. TRBJ2-7 TRBV5-6 . 14 CASSLDRADYEQYF TGTGCCAGCAGCTTGGACAGGGCCGACTACGAGCAGTACTTC
. TRBJ2-7 TRBV6-1 TRBD2 15 CASSGASGLSYEQYF TGTGCCAGCTCAGGGGCTAGCGGGCTTTCCTACGAGCAGTACTTC
. TRBJ2-5 TRBV29-1 TRBD1 14 CSADDRGFQETQYF TGCAGCGCCGATGACAGGGGATTCCAAGAGACCCAGTACTTC
. TRBJ2-2 TRBV2 TRBD2 17 CASSGGLAGMNTGELFF TGTGCCAGCAGTGGGGGACTAGCGGGGATGAACACCGGGGAGCTGTTTTTT
. TRBJ2-7 TRBV7-9 TRBD1 14 CASSPTGAFYEQYF TGTGCCAGCAGCCCCACAGGGGCATTCTACGAGCAGTACTTC
. TRBJ2-6 TRBV2 . 18 CASSTGTLISSGANVLTF TGTGCCAGCAGTACCGGGACGCTAATTTCCTCTGGGGCCAACGTCCTGACTTTC
. TRBJ1-2 TRBV30 . 12 CAWRLQGNGYTF TGTGCCTGGAGATTACAGGGAAATGGCTACACCTTC
. TRBJ2-1 TRBV6-1 TRBD2 15 CASSEAGGASNEQFF TGTGCCAGCAGTGAAGCCGGGGGGGCCAGCAATGAGCAGTTCTTC
. TRBJ2-4 TRBV25-1 . 14 CASSEWEQGNIQYF TGTGCCAGCAGTGAATGGGAGCAGGGGAACATTCAGTACTTC
. TRBJ1-2 TRBV2 . 15 CASSPISESNYGYTF TGTGCCAGCAGTCCAATCTCTGAGTCTAACTATGGCTACACCTTC
few TRBJ1-1 TRBV30 . 11 CAWAANTEAFF TGTGCCTGGGCAGCGAACACTGAAGCTTTCTTT
. TRBJ2-1 TRBV7-2 . 11 CASRVGNEQFF TGTGCCAGCCGGGTTGGGAATGAGCAGTTCTTC
few TRBJ2-2 TRBV25-1 . 13 CASRRDLTGELFF TGTGCCAGCCGCCGGGACCTCACCGGGGAGCTGTTTTTT
. TRBJ2-1 TRBV2 TRBD1 15 CASSVPRQGGNEQFF TGTGCCAGCAGTGTTCCAAGACAGGGCGGCAATGAGCAGTTCTTC
. TRBJ1-1 TRBV18 . 12 CASSPGNTEAFF TGTGCCAGCTCACCAGGGAACACTGAAGCTTTCTTT
. TRBJ2-5 TRBV18 . 14 CASSPIHSQETQYF TGTGCCAGCTCACCAATCCACAGTCAAGAGACCCAGTACTTC
. TRBJ1-1 TRBV6-5 . 12 CASRREYTEAFF TGTGCCAGCAGAAGGGAGTACACTGAAGCTTTCTTT
. TRBJ2-7 TRBV18 TRBD1 15 CASSAGTAKTYEQYF TGTGCCAGCTCGGCAGGGACAGCCAAAACCTACGAGCAGTACTTC
. TRBJ1-1 TRBV29-1 . 13 CSVCRVLNTEAFF TGCAGCGTTTGCAGGGTACTGAACACTGAAGCTTTCTTT
. TRBJ1-1 TRBV11-3 . 13 CASSFQGNTEAFF TGTGCCAGCAGCTTTCAGGGCAACACTGAAGCTTTCTTT
. TRBJ2-5 TRBV5-1 . 13 CASSLMTVETQYF TGCGCCAGCAGCTTGATGACCGTAGAGACCCAGTACTTC
few TRBJ1-2 TRBV29-1 . 14 CSVEGQGGGYGYTF TGCAGCGTTGAGGGGCAGGGCGGGGGATATGGCTACACCTTC
. TRBJ1-1 TRBV4-3 TRBD1 12 CASSQQTGVAFF TGCGCCAGCAGCCAACAAACAGGGGTTGCTTTCTTT
. TRBJ2-2 TRBV4-1 . 17 CASSQERSSANTGELFF TGCGCCAGCAGCCAAGAAAGGTCCAGCGCGAACACCGGGGAGCTGTTTTTT
. TRBJ1-6 TRBV6-1 . 15 CASSAPGGSGSPLHF TGTGCCAGCAGCGCCCCTGGGGGTTCGGGCTCACCCCTCCACTTT
. TRBJ2-1 TRBV4-1 TRBD2 14 CASRGLAGGQEQFF TGCGCCAGCCGAGGACTAGCGGGGGGGCAAGAGCAGTTCTTC
few TRBJ2-1 TRBV7-2 . 12 CASSTDYNEQFF TGTGCCAGCAGTACCGACTACAATGAGCAGTTCTTC
. TRBJ1-2 TRBV30 . 14 CAWALSGPNYGYTF TGTGCCTGGGCCCTGTCGGGGCCAAACTATGGCTACACCTTC